This T cell receptor beta chain was sequenced during a study of identical twins. General study results and limits: Insertions were reduced in abundant cord blood beta clonotypes but not in memory repertoires. For monozygotic twins, models underestimated out-of-frame TCR alpha sharing.

Template switching, a step in the protocol, added a universal primer site, and cDNA carried unique molecular identifiers. MiXCR, applied by TCRdb to the 5' RACE reads, yields one record per CDR3 protein. The sample shows 700,000 or so distinct CDR3 sequences, 8% to 9% of them seen only once. This clonotype was found many times. Its antigen is undetermined. The CDR3 runs to 15 residues. Trimming took 2 bases from V and 0 from J, leaving 9 bases between them. This sample was also put to use in a study of yellow fever vaccine responses in identical twins.

The sample consisted of PBMCs. The receptor comes from a woman between 18 and 29 years old in good health. The genes are TRBV12-3 or TRBV12-4 and TRBJ2-3, with D hard to call. The CDR3 DNA reads TGTGCCAGCAGTTTATCCTTGACTAGCACAGATACGCAGTATTTT. Translating gives CASSLSLTSTDTQYF.